This passage covers 17 T cell receptor beta chains from one sample sequenced in a study of blood T cell repertoires in COVID-19. The data were produced by immunoSEQ multiplex PCR, yet TCRdb's version contains in-frame clones alone and is incomplete. Seen here are around 220,000 clones, around 85% observed once, and the top ten hold around 4.1%. Sequencing was performed on peripheral blood. Receptors originate from a woman aged 40 to 50 with active or convalescent COVID-19.

To note about this clone: The sample has other DNA sequences that encode this CDR3 too. The chain uses TRBV30 and TRBJ1-2; 7 bases line up with TRBD1. The CDR3 sequence is 11 residues long. V shed 4 bases and J 8 bases; nucleotides not matched to a gene: 4. Per the germline V gene, CDR1 is GTSNPN and CDR2 is SVGIG (reference sequence). The CDR3 region has the DNA TGTGCCTGGACTCAAGGGGGCGGCTACACCTTC. This codes for CAWTQGGGYTF.

The rearrangement uses TRBV7-9 and TRBJ1-4, with D perhaps matching TRBD1 (5 bases). Germline CDR1 reads SEHNR; CDR2 reads FQNEAQ (reference sequence). Trimming took off 7 bases at V and 0 bases at J, with 15 bases between the two ends. The CDR3 sequence is 16 residues long. The CDR3 spells CASNIEAGATNEKLFF. The CDR3 nucleotides read TGTGCCAGCAACATAGAGGCGGGGGCAACTAATGAAAAACTGTTTTTT.

The table lists this clone with many counts. This chain joins TRBV19 and TRBJ1-5; 7 bases agree with TRBD1. V trimming: 3 bases; J trimming: 0 bases; junction bases outside the gene matches: 8. Germline V gives CDR1 LNHDA, CDR2 SQIVND (reference sequence). The CDR3 is 17 amino acids. The CDR3 DNA reads as TGTGCCAGTAGTATCCTATGGACAGGCTATAGCAATCAGCCCCAGCATTTT. Translating gives CASSILWTGYSNQPQHF.

The J gene is TRBJ1-5, the V gene TRBV6-1; D possibly corresponds to TRBD1 (6 bases). This CDR3 comprises 15 residues. CDR1 and CDR2 (germline): MNHNS, SASEGT. The V end was cut by 2 bases, the J end by 6 bases, with 14 bases between. The CDR3 nucleotides read TGTGCCAGCAGTGAATTCGGGGAGGGGGGTCAGCCCCAGCATTTT. Its translation is CASSEFGEGGQPQHF.

J is TRBJ2-1 and V is TRBV9, with 10 bases identical to TRBD2. V trimming: 2 bases; J trimming: 7 bases; junction bases outside the gene matches: 9. CDR1 is SGDLS, CDR2 YYNGEE, per germline. The CDR3 length is 16 residues. The CDR3 coding sequence is TGTGCCAGCAGCGTCCAGCGGGGGGGCGGATGGAATGAGCAGTTCTTC. Encoded protein: CASSVQRGGGWNEQFF.

The chain links TRBV10-3 to TRBJ2-3; 8 bases agree with TRBD2. This CDR3 contains 14 residues. The V segment lost 3 bases and the J segment 3 bases; nucleotides outside the gene matches: 2. Germline CDR1 ENHRY, CDR2 SYGVKD. CDR3 region: CAISELAGTDTQYF. The CDR3 nucleotides are TGTGCCATCAGTGAATTAGCGGGGACAGATACGCAGTATTTT.

V gene TRBV4-2 combines with J gene TRBJ2-3; D is perhaps TRBD2 (7 bases). Per the germline V gene, CDR1 is LGHNA and CDR2 is YNFKEQ. This CDR3 is 16 amino acids long. V was cut by 0 bases and J by 2 bases, with 12 bases left in between. The CDR3 DNA reads TGTGCCAGCAGCCAAGAGGCGGGGGCAATCACAGATACGCAGTATTTT. It translates to CASSQEAGAITDTQYF.

This clone was seen a few times. V and J are TRBV5-1 and TRBJ2-1, with 7 bases that match TRBD1. This CDR3 spans 15 amino acids. V lost 5 bases, J lost 5 bases, and 10 bases stayed unmatched. Germline-derived CDR1 and CDR2 are SGHRS and YFSETQ. The CDR3 DNA reads TGCGCCAGCAGAGAGGGACAGTCCTTTAACAATGAGCAGTTCTTC. Its translation: CASREGQSFNNEQFF.

The chain recombines TRBV10-2 with TRBJ2-1; D may be TRBD1 (6 bases). From germline, CDR1 is WSHSY and CDR2 SAAADI. V was trimmed by 6 bases and J by 7 bases, leaving 13 bases between them. CDR3 size: 13 residues. The CDR3 protein is CASRSTGPNEQFF. CDR3 bases: TGCGCCAGCAGGTCAACAGGGCCTAATGAGCAGTTCTTC.

The chain joins TRBV7-9 to TRBJ2-3; 13 bases match TRBD2. With V trimmed by 5 bases and J by 0 bases, 11 bases remained unmatched. The CDR3 runs to 19 residues. The germline CDR1 and CDR2 sequences are SEHNR and FQNEAQ (reference sequence). The CDR3 coding sequence is TGTGCCAGCAGCGCCGGTGGACTAGCGGGGGCTTTCAGCACAGATACGCAGTATTTT. This gives the protein CASSAGGLAGAFSTDTQYF.

This chain joins TRBV7-9 and TRBJ2-4, with D tentatively TRBD2 (6 bases). The V and J ends lost 2 bases and 14 bases respectively, with 19 bases between them. This CDR3 is 14 amino acids long. Germline CDR1 reads SEHNR; CDR2 reads FQNEAQ (reference sequence). The CDR3 spells CASSLSLPGGAEYF. The DNA for the CDR3 is TGTGCCAGCAGCTTAAGCTTACCAGGCGGGGCTGAGTACTTC.

This clone has a single count. The rearrangement uses TRBV30 and TRBJ2-3; tentative D call: TRBD2 (5 bases). Germline CDR1 and CDR2: GTSNPN and SVGIG (reference sequence). The CDR3 consists of 12 residues. The ends were cut back, 3 bases at V and 9 bases at J, with 13 bases in the middle. The CDR3 DNA sequence: TGTGCCTGGAGGGGGAGCTCGATAACGCAGTATTTT. It specifies CAWRGSSITQYF.

This clone was observed a handful of times. The chain joins TRBV5-1 to TRBJ2-2; possible D gene TRBD2, 5 bases. CDR3 size: 15 residues. V was clipped by 1 base and J by 6 bases, with 13 bases between them. Looked up from germline, CDR1 is SGHRS and CDR2 is YFSETQ. The DNA for the CDR3 is TGCGCCAGCAGCTTGTCACCGGGGAGCCCCGGGGAGCTGTTTTTT. Its protein product is CASSLSPGSPGELFF.

V is TRBV3-1 (or the pseudogene TRBV3-2) and J is TRBJ1-1, with 12 bases aligning to TRBD1. Germline CDR1 and CDR2: LGHDT and YNNKEL (reference sequence). V trimming: 3 bases; J trimming: 0 bases; junction bases outside the gene matches: 8. The CDR3 is 18 residues long. As DNA, the CDR3 is TGTGCCAGCAGCCATGCCGGGACAGGGGGCCTGGTGAACACTGAAGCTTTCTTT. It is translated as CASSHAGTGGLVNTEAFF.

The V call is TRBV29-1, the J call TRBJ1-4; 8 nucleotides line up with TRBD1. Germline loops: CDR1 SQVTM, CDR2 ANQGSEA. The length of the CDR3 is 14 residues. V trimming: 4 bases; J trimming: 8 bases; junction bases outside the gene matches: 9. The CDR3 nucleotides are TGCAGCGTTGCGCAGGGGGCGGTGAGGGAAAAACTGTTTTTT. This gives the protein CSVAQGAVREKLFF.

V usage is TRBV2 and J usage is TRBJ1-2; D gene unclear. CDR1 is SNHLY and CDR2 is FYNNEI in the germline V gene. The CDR3 extends over 14 amino acids. V gave up 1 base and J gave up 4 bases, with 10 bases separating them. The CDR3 region has the DNA TGTGCCAGCAGTGAAGGCAACCGACTCTATGGCTACACCTTC. As protein: CASSEGNRLYGYTF.

The genes are TRBV10-3 and TRBJ2-7; 7 nucleotides line up with TRBD2. V lost 10 bases, J lost 2 bases, and 8 bases stayed unmatched. The germline V gene encodes CDR1 ENHRY and CDR2 SYGVKD. The CDR3 is 13 amino acids. In DNA form, the CDR3 reads TGTGCCACAGCGGGGCTCGAGCCCTACGAGCAGTACGTC. Encoded protein: CATAGLEPYEQYV.